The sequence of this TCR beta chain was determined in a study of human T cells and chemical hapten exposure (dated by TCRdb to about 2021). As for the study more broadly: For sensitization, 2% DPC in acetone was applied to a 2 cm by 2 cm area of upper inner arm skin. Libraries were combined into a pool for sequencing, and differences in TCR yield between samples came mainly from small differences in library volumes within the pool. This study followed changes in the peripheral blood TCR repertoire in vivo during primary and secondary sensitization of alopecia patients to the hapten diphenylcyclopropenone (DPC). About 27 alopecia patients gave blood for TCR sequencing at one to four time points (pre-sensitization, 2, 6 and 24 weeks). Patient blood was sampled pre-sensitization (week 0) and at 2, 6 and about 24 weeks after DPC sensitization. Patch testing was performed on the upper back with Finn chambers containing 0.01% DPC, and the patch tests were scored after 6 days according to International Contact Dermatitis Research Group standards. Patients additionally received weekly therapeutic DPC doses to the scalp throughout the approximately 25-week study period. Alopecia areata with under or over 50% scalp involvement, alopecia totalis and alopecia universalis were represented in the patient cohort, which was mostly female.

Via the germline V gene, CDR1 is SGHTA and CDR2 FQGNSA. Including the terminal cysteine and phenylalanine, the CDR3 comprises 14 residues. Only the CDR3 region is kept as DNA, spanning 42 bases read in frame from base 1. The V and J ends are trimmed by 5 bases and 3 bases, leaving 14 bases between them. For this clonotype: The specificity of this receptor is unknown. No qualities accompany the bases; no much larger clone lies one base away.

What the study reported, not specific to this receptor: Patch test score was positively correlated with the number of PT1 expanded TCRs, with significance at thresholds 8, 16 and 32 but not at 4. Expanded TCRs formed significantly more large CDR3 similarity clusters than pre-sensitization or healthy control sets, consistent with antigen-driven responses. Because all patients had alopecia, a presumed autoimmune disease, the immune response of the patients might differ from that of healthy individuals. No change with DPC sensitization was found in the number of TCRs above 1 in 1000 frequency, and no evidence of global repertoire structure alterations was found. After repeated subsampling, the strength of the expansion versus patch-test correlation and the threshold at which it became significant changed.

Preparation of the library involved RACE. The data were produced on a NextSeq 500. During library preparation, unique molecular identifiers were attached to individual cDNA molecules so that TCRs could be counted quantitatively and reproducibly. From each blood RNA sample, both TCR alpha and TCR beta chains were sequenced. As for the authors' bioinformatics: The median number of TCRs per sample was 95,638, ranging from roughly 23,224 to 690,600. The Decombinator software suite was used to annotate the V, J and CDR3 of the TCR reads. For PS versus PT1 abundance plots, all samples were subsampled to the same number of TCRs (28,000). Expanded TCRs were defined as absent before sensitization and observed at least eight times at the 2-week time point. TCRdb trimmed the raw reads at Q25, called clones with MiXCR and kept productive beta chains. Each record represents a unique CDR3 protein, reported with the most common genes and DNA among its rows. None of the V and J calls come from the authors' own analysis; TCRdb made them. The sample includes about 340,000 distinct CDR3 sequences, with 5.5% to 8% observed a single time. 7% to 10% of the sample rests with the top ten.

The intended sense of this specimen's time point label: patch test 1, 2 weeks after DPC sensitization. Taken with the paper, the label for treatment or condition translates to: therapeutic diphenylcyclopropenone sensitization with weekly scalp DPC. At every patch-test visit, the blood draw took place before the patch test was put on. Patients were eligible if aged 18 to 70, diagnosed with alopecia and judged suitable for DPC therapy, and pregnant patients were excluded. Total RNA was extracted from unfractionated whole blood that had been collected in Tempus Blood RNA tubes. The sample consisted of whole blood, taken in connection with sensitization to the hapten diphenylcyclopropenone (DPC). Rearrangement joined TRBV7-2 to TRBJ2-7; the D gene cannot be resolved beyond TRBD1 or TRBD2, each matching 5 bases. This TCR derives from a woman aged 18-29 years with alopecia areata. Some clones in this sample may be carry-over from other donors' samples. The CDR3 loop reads CASSLQPRGYEQYF. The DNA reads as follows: TGTGCCAGCAGCCTACAGCCGAGGGGCTACGAGCAGTACTTC.